This record concerns one T cell receptor beta chain sequence. The antigen remains unidentified. Over chemoradiotherapy, repertoires were sampled more than once. This sample was included in a study of chemoradiotherapy in HPV16-positive cancers. Study summary: Functional T-cell assays on a couple of HPV16-positive patients' cells defined candidate HPV-specific clones and common TCR motifs.

Clones were read by immunoSEQ multiplex PCR, and TCRdb kept only the in-frame ones, dropping some. This table has approximately 11,000 clones, 74% appearing once. Germline V gene sequence: CDR1 MNHEY, CDR2 SMNVEV (reference sequence). Trimming removed 3 bases at V and 4 bases at J, with 9 bases between. The CDR3 loop spans 13 amino acids. Study observations and caveats: Non-HPV-specific T cells did not expand in tumors during treatment, whereas candidate HPV-specific clones and E7-related motifs did.

The specimen was taken from a patient who underwent chemoradiotherapy. This rearrangement joins TRBV27 to TRBJ1-2, with no clear D. The source of this sequence is a human donor with HPV-associated anogenital cancer. CDR3: CASSFDRRYGYTF. The CDR3 DNA reads TGTGCCAGCAGTTTCGACCGCCGCTATGGCTACACCTTC.